Here is one T cell receptor beta chain with its context. The antigen remains undetermined. This specimen belongs to a study of T cell responses to AZD1222 COVID-19 vaccine. Produced via immunoSEQ multiplex PCR; TCRdb's table is partial and in-frame only. The repertoire holds 150,000 to 250,000 clones, with 93% as singletons. Regarding the study as a whole: When two AZD1222 doses had been given, Spike-specific TCR breadth and depth rose. Spike regions recognized by vaccine-associated CD4 TCRs spanned the protein, led by 160-218 and 743-854. White British donors predominated, females outnumbered males, and clonal diversity was possibly underestimated.

Researchers grouped second doses given at about 4 or about 12 weeks into one pool. The sequence was collected from an adult who received the AZD1222 COVID-19 vaccine. This material consisted of peripheral blood, taken 28 days after the second AZD1222 dose.

CDR3 nucleotide sequence: TGTGCCAGCAGCCGCCGGGACAGCAACTATGGCTACACCTTC. Its protein product is CASSRRDSNYGYTF. The chain has TRBV7-9 and TRBJ1-2; 7 bases fit TRBD1. This CDR3 spans 14 amino acids. J lost 2 bases, V lost 5 bases, and 5 bases had no gene match. Germline-derived CDR1 and CDR2 are SEHNR and FQNEAQ (reference sequence). Complete variable domain (other parts from reference TRBV7-9 and TRBJ1-2): DTGVSQNPRHKITKRGQNVTFRCDPISEHNRLYWYRQTLGQGPEFLTYFQNEAQLEKSRLLSDRFSAERPKGSFSTLEIQRTEQGDSAMYLCASSRRDSNYGYTFGSGTRLTVV.